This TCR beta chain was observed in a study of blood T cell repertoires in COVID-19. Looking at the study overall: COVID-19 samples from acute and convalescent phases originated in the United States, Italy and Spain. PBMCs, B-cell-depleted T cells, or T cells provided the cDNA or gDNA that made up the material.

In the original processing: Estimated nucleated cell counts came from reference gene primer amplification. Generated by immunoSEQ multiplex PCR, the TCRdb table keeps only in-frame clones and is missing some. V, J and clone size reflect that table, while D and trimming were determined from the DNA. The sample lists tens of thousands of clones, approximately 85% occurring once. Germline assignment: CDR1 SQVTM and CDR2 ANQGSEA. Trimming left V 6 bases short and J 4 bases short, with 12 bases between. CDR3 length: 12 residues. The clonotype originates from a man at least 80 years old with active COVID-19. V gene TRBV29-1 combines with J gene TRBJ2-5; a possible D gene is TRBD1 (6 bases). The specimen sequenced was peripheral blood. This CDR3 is CSVTGTLETQYF. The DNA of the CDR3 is TGCAGCGTCACCGGGACACTAGAGACCCAGTACTTC.